The clone carrying this TCR beta chain was detected a few times. The antigen is not known. TCRdb reprocessed the 5' RACE reads with MiXCR, giving one entry per CDR3 protein. The table records 250,000 to 300,000 distinct CDR3 sequences, about a sixth of them present only once. This entry belongs to a study of T-cell memory formation after mild COVID-19. Study-wide results and caveats: The pre-infection memory compartment contained some responding clones, suggesting cross-reactive memory joined.

The sequencing input was PBMCs or a T cell subset sorted from them (not recorded which). The clonotype comes from a man younger than 35 who had mild COVID-19 (a few samples of this study predate the infection). Cell type and time point are not known.

The CDR3, as DNA: TGTGCCAGCAGTCAGGGGGCCGGCACCGGGGAGCTGTTTTTT. Translation: CASSQGAGTGELFF. This sequence joins TRBV27 and TRBJ2-2, with 8 bases lining up with TRBD1. J was trimmed by 4 bases and V by 5 bases; bases with no gene match: 3. The V gene's germline CDR1 is MNHEY and CDR2 SMNVEV (reference sequence). The CDR3 contains 14 residues.